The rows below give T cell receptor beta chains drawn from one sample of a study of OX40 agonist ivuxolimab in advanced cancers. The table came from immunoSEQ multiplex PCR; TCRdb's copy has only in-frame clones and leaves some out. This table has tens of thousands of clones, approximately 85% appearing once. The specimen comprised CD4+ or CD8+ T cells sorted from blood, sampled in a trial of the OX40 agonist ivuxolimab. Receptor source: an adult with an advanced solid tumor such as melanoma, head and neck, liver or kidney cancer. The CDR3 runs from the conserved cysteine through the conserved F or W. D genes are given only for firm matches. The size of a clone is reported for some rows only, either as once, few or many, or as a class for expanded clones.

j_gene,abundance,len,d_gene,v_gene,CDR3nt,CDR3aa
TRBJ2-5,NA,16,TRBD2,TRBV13,TGTGCCAGCAGCCATGGAGGCGGGAGGGCCAGAGAGACCCAGTACTTC,CASSHGGGRARETQYF
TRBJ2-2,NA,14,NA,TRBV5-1,TGCGCCAGCAAGGGGGACTGGGGAACCGGGGAGCTGTTTTTT,CASKGDWGTGELFF
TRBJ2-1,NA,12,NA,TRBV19,TGTGCCAGTAGTGCCTCCTACAATGAGCAGTTCTTC,CASSASYNEQFF
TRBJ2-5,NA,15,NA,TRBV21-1,TGTGCCAGCAGCAAAAGACAGGTGGGTAGCGAGACCCAGTACTTC,CASSKRQVGSETQYF
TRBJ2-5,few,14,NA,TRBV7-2,TGTGCCAGCAGCCCAGAGAGGTACCAAGAGACCCAGTACTTC,CASSPERYQETQYF
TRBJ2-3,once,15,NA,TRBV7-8,TGTGCCAGCAGCTTGTTCAGGGAATCGAGAGATACGCAGTATTTT,CASSLFRESRDTQYF
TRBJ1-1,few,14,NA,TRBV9,TGTGCCAGCAGCGTAGCTACGGGGAACACTGAAGCTTTCTTT,CASSVATGNTEAFF
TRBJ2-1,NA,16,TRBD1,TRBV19,TGTGCCAGTAGTATGATAGTGGGACAGGGTATCGGTGAGCAGTTCTTC,CASSMIVGQGIGEQFF
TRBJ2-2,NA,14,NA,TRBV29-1,TGCAGCGCCGTTCGGGGGACAAACACCGGGGAGCTGTTTTTT,CSAVRGTNTGELFF
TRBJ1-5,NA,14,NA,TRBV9,TGTGCCAGCAGCGTAGATTCCCAGCGGGGAGCCCAGCATTTT,CASSVDSQRGAQHF
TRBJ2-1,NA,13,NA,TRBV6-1,TGTGCCAGCCGACTAGGGTTGGGAAATGAGCAGTTCTTC,CASRLGLGNEQFF
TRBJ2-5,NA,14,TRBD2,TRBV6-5,TGTGCCGTGACGGCGGCTAGCGGTGGGGAGACCCAGTACTTC,CAVTAASGGETQYF
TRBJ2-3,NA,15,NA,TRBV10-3,TGTGCCATCAGTGCAGGACAGGGAGGGGCAGATACGCAGTATTTT,CAISAGQGGADTQYF
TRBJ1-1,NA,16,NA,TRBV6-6,TGTGCCAGCAGTTATGGTCCGTTTCTCTTGAACACTGAAGCTTTCTTT,CASSYGPFLLNTEAFF
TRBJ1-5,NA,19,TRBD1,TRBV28,TGTGCCAGCAGTCCTCCGGGACAGAGAATAGTTTATAGCAATCAGCCCCAGCATTTT,CASSPPGQRIVYSNQPQHF
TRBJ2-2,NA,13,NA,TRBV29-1,TGCAGCGCCGATCGGGGGAACACCGGGGAGCTGTTTTTT,CSADRGNTGELFF
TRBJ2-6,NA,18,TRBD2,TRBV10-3,TGTGCCATCAGGGTTTCTGACGGGAGGGGGTCTGGGGCCAACGTCCTGACTTTC,CAIRVSDGRGSGANVLTF
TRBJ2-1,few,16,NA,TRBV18,TGTGCCAGCTCACCATTCCAGGGTTGGGACTCCAATGAGCAGTTCTTC,CASSPFQGWDSNEQFF
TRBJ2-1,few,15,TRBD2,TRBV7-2,TGTGCCAGCAGCCCAGCGGGAGAATTCGTAGATGAGCAGTTCTTC,CASSPAGEFVDEQFF
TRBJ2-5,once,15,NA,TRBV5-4,TGTGCCAGCAGTAAAGGGGGGTCTGGAAGTAGTGAGCAGTACTTC,CASSKGGSGSSEQYF
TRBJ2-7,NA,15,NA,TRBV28,TGTGCCAGCAGTTCAAGAAGGGCGAAGGGATACGAGCAGTACTTC,CASSSRRAKGYEQYF
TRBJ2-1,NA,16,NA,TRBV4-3,TGCGCCAGCAGCCAAGATGGCTATAGCGCCTACAATGAGCAGTTCTTC,CASSQDGYSAYNEQFF
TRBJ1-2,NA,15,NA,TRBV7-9,TGTGCCAGCTATCCTTCGGGGGGCGGGAGCTATGGCTACACCTTC,CASYPSGGGSYGYTF
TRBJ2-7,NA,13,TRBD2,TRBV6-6,TGTGCCAGCAGTTCGAGCGGGAGCTACGAGCAGTACTTC,CASSSSGSYEQYF